One sample yielded the 24 T cell receptor beta chains listed below, sequenced in a study of technical replicates of blood from several donors. The table came from immunoSEQ multiplex PCR; TCRdb's copy has only in-frame clones and leaves some out. The sample lists roughly 60,000 clones; under 90% were seen once. The sequenced sample was PBMCs. The receptors here all came from a human donor in good health. Some clones in this sample may be carry-over from other donors' samples.

The chain combines TRBV11-3 with TRBJ2-2, with D perhaps TRBD2 (7 bases). This CDR3 is 15 amino acids long. V was shortened by 6 bases and J by 3 bases, with 14 bases between the two germline ends. Germline CDR1 SGHNT, CDR2 YENEEA. The CDR3 protein is CASRRGGGDTGELFF. In nucleotides, the CDR3 is TGTGCCAGCAGACGGGGCGGGGGCGACACCGGGGAGCTGTTTTTT.

CDR3 amino acids: CASSQNRQGRNTGELFF. The CDR3 DNA reads TGCGCCAGCAGCCAAAACCGACAGGGGCGAAACACCGGGGAGCTGTTTTTT. The chain links TRBV4-1 to TRBJ2-2; 8 positions agree with TRBD1. With 2 bases clipped from V and 2 bases from J, the junction kept 7 bases outside the gene matches. Germline loops: CDR1 MGHRA, CDR2 YSYEKL. The CDR3 is 17 amino acids.

The J gene is TRBJ1-5, the V gene TRBV6-1; D uncertain. Germline V gene data show CDR1 as MNHNS and CDR2 as SASEGT. The V end lost 3 bases, the J end lost 4 bases, and 10 bases lay between the germline ends. CDR3 size: 14 residues. The CDR3 DNA reads as TGTGCCAGCAGTGATGGGCAGAAAAATCAGCCCCAGCATTTT. Amino acid sequence: CASSDGQKNQPQHF.

In this sample, this clone turned up once. The chain uses TRBV5-1 and TRBJ2-7, with 7 bases identical to TRBD2. The CDR3 is made up of 13 amino acids. Germline trimming cut 2 bases from V and 4 bases from J; bases unmatched to any gene: 3. CDR1 SGHRS and CDR2 YFSETQ come from the germline V gene. CDR3 coding DNA: TGCGCCAGCAGCTTTGGGGAGGGATACGAGCAGTACTTC. Translated, it gives CASSFGEGYEQYF.

The rearrangement joins TRBV19 to TRBJ2-7; D possibly corresponds to TRBD1 (6 bases). The CDR3 extends over 13 amino acids. Between the trimmed V and J ends, which lost 5 bases and 6 bases, there was a span of 14 bases. The germline gives CDR1 LNHDA, CDR2 SQIVND (reference sequence). The CDR3 loop is CASSGQTEREQYF. As DNA, the CDR3 is TGTGCCAGTAGTGGACAGACAGAACGCGAGCAGTACTTC.

The chain uses TRBV5-4 and TRBJ2-7; D is possibly TRBD1 (5 bases). V lost 0 bases and J lost 7, with 11 bases in between. Germline values: CDR1 SGHNT, CDR2 YYREEE (reference sequence). The CDR3 covers 13 residues. The CDR3 is CASSLDPGMEQYF. In DNA, the CDR3 is TGTGCCAGCAGCTTGGACCCAGGGATGGAGCAGTACTTC.

The chain carries TRBV4-2 and TRBJ2-1, with TRBD2 matching over 10 bases. V lost 5 bases to trimming and J lost 2 bases; unmatched junction nucleotides: 9. The CDR3 runs to 17 residues. Germline values: CDR1 LGHNA, CDR2 YNFKEQ. In nucleotides, the CDR3 is TGTGCCAGCAGCAAATACACCGGGACTAGCGCCTACAATGAGCAGTTCTTC. Its translation is CASSKYTGTSAYNEQFF.

This clone was seen only a few times. The gene calls are TRBV4-3 and TRBJ2-1; 10 bases are a match to TRBD2. The CDR3 sequence is 17 residues long. V lost 0 bases and J lost 7; bases outside the gene matches: 9. CDR1 LGHNA and CDR2 YSLEER come from the germline V gene. The CDR3 sequence: CASSQDDWLAGVNEQFF. In nucleotides, the CDR3 is TGCGCCAGCAGCCAAGATGATTGGCTAGCGGGGGTAAATGAGCAGTTCTTC.

V and J are TRBV19 and TRBJ2-7; 7 nucleotides align to TRBD2. CDR3 length: 15 amino acids. Germline V gives CDR1 LNHDA, CDR2 SQIVND (reference sequence). Trimming took 4 bases from V and 0 from J; bases not matched to a gene: 6. CDR3 sequence (DNA): TGTGCCAGTAGTACTGGGGCTAGCGGCTCCTACGAGCAGTACTTC. Encoded protein: CASSTGASGSYEQYF.

This chain uses TRBV30 with TRBJ1-3; 8 nucleotides align to TRBD1. Germline V gene lookup returns CDR1 GTSNPN and CDR2 SVGIG (reference sequence). Trimming cost V 0 bases and J 2 bases; bases outside gene matches: 6. The CDR3 consists of 16 residues. The chain's CDR3 is CAWSVSHRGAGNTIYF. Written as DNA, the CDR3 is TGTGCCTGGAGTGTATCCCACAGGGGGGCTGGAAACACCATATATTTT.

V and J are TRBV7-2 and TRBJ2-1; TRBD2 matches at 9 bases. V gave up 7 bases and J gave up 7 bases; unmatched junction bases: 11. This CDR3 spans 15 amino acids. Germline CDR1 and CDR2: SGHTA and FQGNSA. CDR3 sequence (DNA): TGTGCCAGCATCCCGCGGGGGGGCATGGGGAATGAGCAGTTCTTC. Amino acid sequence: CASIPRGGMGNEQFF.

V is TRBV28 and J is TRBJ2-3, with D hard to call. V was pared by 4 bases and J by 8 bases, with 10 bases between. The CDR3 runs to 12 residues. The germline V gene encodes CDR1 MDHEN and CDR2 SYDVKM. The CDR3 DNA reads as TGTGCCAGCAGTTCCGCCGCCGGTACGCAGTATTTT. Its translation is CASSSAAGTQYF.

The rearrangement uses TRBV4-3 and TRBJ1-1; TRBD1 is a possible D gene (5 bases). The V and J ends lost 5 bases and 8 bases respectively, with 18 bases between them. Germline V gene data show CDR1 as LGHNA and CDR2 as YSLEER. The CDR3 covers 14 residues. The CDR3 here is CASSGRDGRTEAFF. CDR3 sequence (DNA): TGCGCCAGCAGCGGGCGGGACGGACGGACCGAAGCTTTCTTT.

The rearrangement links TRBV19 to TRBJ1-2; D is perhaps TRBD1 (5 bases). Deletions cut 3 bases from V and 7 bases from J, with 12 bases between. The CDR3 has 13 residues. The V gene's germline CDR1 is LNHDA and CDR2 SQIVND (reference sequence). The CDR3 nucleotides read TGTGCCAGTAGTATTCTGGGGCAGGGTGGCTACACCTTC. This gives the protein CASSILGQGGYTF.

The CDR3 DNA sequence: TGCGCCAGCAGCCAAGATTTTGTACGGAGTGATACGCAGTATTTT. This sequence encodes CASSQDFVRSDTQYF. The chain couples TRBV4-1 to TRBJ2-3; D is unresolved. Per the germline V gene, CDR1 is MGHRA and CDR2 is YSYEKL. V lost 0 bases, J lost 6 bases, and 13 bases lay in between. This CDR3 is 15 amino acids long.

The J gene is TRBJ2-1, the V gene TRBV15; possible D gene TRBD2, 6 bases. The CDR3 sequence is 15 residues long. The germline V gene has CDR1 LNHNV and CDR2 YYDKDF (reference sequence). Trimming shortened V by 2 bases and J by 0 bases, and 8 bases separated the two germline ends. CDR3 DNA: TGTGCCACCAGCAGACCGGGGGTCTCCTACAATGAGCAGTTCTTC. Its translation is CATSRPGVSYNEQFF.

The chain links TRBV9 to TRBJ2-1, with 9 bases lining up with TRBD2. Germline CDR1 is SGDLS and CDR2 is YYNGEE. V dropped 0 bases and J dropped 2; count of bases not matched to a gene: 6. The CDR3 contains 17 residues. CDR3 DNA: TGTGCCAGCAGCGTAGATGGTAGCGGGGGACCCTACAATGAGCAGTTCTTC. Its protein product is CASSVDGSGGPYNEQFF.

This clone appeared once. V and J are TRBV25-1 and TRBJ1-2; TRBD1 might be the D (5 bases). The germline CDR1 and CDR2 sequences are MGHDK and SYGVNS. The CDR3 covers 15 residues. Trimming stripped 4 bases from V and 8 bases from J, with 20 bases between. The CDR3 nucleotides read TGTGCCAGCAGTGGACTGGAGGGGAGAGTTCGCGGCTACACCTTC. Its translation: CASSGLEGRVRGYTF.

The chain recombines TRBV29-1 with TRBJ1-1, with 8 nucleotides matching TRBD1. The CDR3 contains 12 residues. CDR1 and CDR2 from the germline V gene are SQVTM and ANQGSEA. V trimming: 7 bases; J trimming: 11 bases; junction bases outside the gene matches: 12. CDR3 sequence: CSAGQGTGAAFF. The CDR3 region has the DNA TGCAGCGCTGGACAGGGAACTGGAGCTGCTTTCTTT. The variable domain in full, with the rest retrieved from reference TRBV29-1 and TRBJ1-1, is SAVISQKPSRDICQRGTSLTIQCQVDSQVTMMFWYRQQPGQSLTLIATANQGSEATYESGFVIDKFPISRPNLTFSTLTVSNMSPEDSSIYLCSAGQGTGAAFFGQGTRLTVV.

This chain links TRBV19 with TRBJ2-3, with 13 bases aligning to TRBD2. V shed 5 bases, J shed 5 bases, and the junction held 4 bases outside the gene matches. In germline, CDR1 is LNHDA, CDR2 SQIVND (reference sequence). This CDR3 region has 15 residues. The chain's CDR3 is CASSLRTSGGDTQYF. CDR3 nucleotide sequence: TGTGCCAGTAGTCTTCGGACTAGCGGGGGAGATACGCAGTATTTT.

The chain joins TRBV6-6 to TRBJ1-2; maybe TRBD1 (6 bases). Germline V gene sequence: CDR1 MNHNY, CDR2 SVGAGI (reference sequence). Trimming removed 0 bases at V and 5 bases at J, with 16 bases between. The CDR3 consists of 16 residues. The CDR3 sequence: CASSYSGTPARYGYTF. DNA for the CDR3: TGTGCCAGCAGTTACTCAGGGACACCCGCTAGGTATGGCTACACCTTC.

The gene calls are TRBV14 and TRBJ1-2, with D hard to call. Between the trimmed V and J ends, which lost 4 bases and 4 bases, there was a span of 10 bases. CDR1 is SGHDN, CDR2 FVKESK, per germline. This CDR3 is 13 amino acids long. The CDR3 coding sequence is TGTGCCAGCAGCCCCGGTTTTAGCTATGGCTACACCTTC. As protein: CASSPGFSYGYTF.

The chain joins TRBV30 to TRBJ2-7; possibly TRBD2 for D (5 bases). V shed 0 bases and J shed 0 bases, with 9 bases lying between them. This CDR3 contains 14 residues. Germline V CDR1 and CDR2: GTSNPN, SVGIG (reference sequence). Here the CDR3 reads CAWSVDYLSYEQYF. CDR3 in DNA: TGTGCCTGGAGTGTCGACTACCTCTCCTACGAGCAGTACTTC.

The chain is built from TRBV18 and TRBJ2-7; D ambiguous. The CDR3 totals 14 residues. The germline V and J ends were trimmed by 3 bases and 3 bases, with 12 bases remaining between them. Germline CDR1 and CDR2: KGHSH and LQKENI. CDR3 nucleotides: TGTGCCAGCTCACCGTCGGGTCCCTTCTACGAGCAGTACTTC. It translates to CASSPSGPFYEQYF.